The T cell receptor beta chain under discussion was sequenced for a study of T cells in pancreatic ductal adenocarcinoma. This clone was recorded only once. Data came from immunoSEQ multiplex PCR; TCRdb stores just in-frame clones and leaves some out. The repertoire holds approximately 16,000 clones, with around 90% as singletons. Surgery without prior neoadjuvant therapy was the treatment of the selected pancreatic ductal adenocarcinoma patients. The clonotype originates from a human donor with pancreatic ductal adenocarcinoma. Sequenced input: PBMCs.

The CDR3, as DNA: TGTGCCAGTATCGAAGACAGGTACTCTGAAGCTTTCTTT. It specifies CASIEDRYSEAFF. This chain joins TRBV19 and TRBJ1-1; maybe TRBD1 (6 bases). The V gene's germline CDR1 is LNHDA and CDR2 SQIVND (reference sequence). The length of the CDR3 is 13 residues. V lost 7 bases and J lost 6, with 15 bases in between.